A single sample is the source of the 26 T cell receptor beta chains below, sequenced in a study of blood T cell repertoires in COVID-19. This table comes from immunoSEQ multiplex PCR, and its TCRdb copy is limited to in-frame clones, with some not included. The sample has 250,000 to 400,000 clones, around 88% seen once. The sample consisted of peripheral blood. These receptors originate from a woman aged 25-40 years with COVID-19, enrolled during active disease.

This clone showed up just once. CDR3 in DNA: TGTGCCAGCAGCCAAGATCCGGGACAGGGTCCAGATACGCAGTATTTT. Encoded protein: CASSQDPGQGPDTQYF. The rearrangement uses TRBV4-2 and TRBJ2-3; TRBD1 matches at 9 bases. The CDR3 is 16 amino acids. The V and J ends lost 0 bases and 4 bases, in that order; junction bases with no gene match: 5. The germline V gene has CDR1 LGHNA and CDR2 YNFKEQ.

The CDR3 DNA is TGTGCCAGCAGCCCGGGGACAACGAGAAATCAGCCCCAGCATTTT. Its protein is CASSPGTTRNQPQHF. The gene calls are TRBV3-1 (or the pseudogene TRBV3-2) and TRBJ1-5; D may be TRBD1 (6 bases). The germline V gene has CDR1 LGHDT and CDR2 YNNKEL (reference sequence). There are 15 residues in the CDR3. V lost 4 bases to trimming and J lost 4 bases, with 14 bases between them.

The chain links TRBV30 to TRBJ2-3; D ambiguous. V gave up 0 bases and J gave up 6 bases, with 7 bases separating them. CDR3 length: 12 residues. CDR1 and CDR2 (germline): GTSNPN, SVGIG (reference sequence). The DNA for the CDR3 is TGTGCCTGGAGTGTAACTTCGGATACGCAGTATTTT. Protein: CAWSVTSDTQYF.

The chain links TRBV10-2 to TRBJ2-5; D gene uncertain. Trimming pared 7 bases from V and 5 bases from J, leaving 17 bases between. Germline V CDR1 and CDR2: WSHSY, SAAADI. The CDR3 extends over 14 amino acids. CDR3 in amino acids: CASTWALVRETQYF. The CDR3 DNA reads as TGCGCCAGCACTTGGGCCTTAGTCAGGGAGACCCAGTACTTC.

V usage is TRBV5-5 and J usage is TRBJ1-5; TRBD1 matches at 9 bases. V lost 4 bases to trimming and J lost 2 bases; unmatched junction nucleotides: 4. CDR3 size: 15 residues. Germline loops: CDR1 SGHKS, CDR2 YYEKEE (reference sequence). The CDR3 nucleotides read TGTGCCAGCAGCCCGGGGGACAGGGGCAATCAGCCCCAGCATTTT. It yields the protein CASSPGDRGNQPQHF. Full variable domain (remainder filled in from reference TRBV5-5 and TRBJ1-5): DAGVTQSPTHLIKTRGQQVTLRCSPISGHKSVSWYQQVLGQGPQFIFQYYEKEERGRGNFPDRFSARQFPNYSSELNVNALLLGDSALYLCASSPGDRGNQPQHFGDGTRLSIL.

The chain joins TRBV7-2 to TRBJ1-6; TRBD1 might be the D (5 bases). Germline values: CDR1 SGHTA, CDR2 FQGNSA. V lost 2 bases to trimming and J lost 10 bases, with 12 bases between them. The CDR3 has 14 amino acids. CDR3 nucleotides: TGTGCCAGCAGCTTACGAGAAGGGGTCTCACCCCTCCACTTT. It is translated as CASSLREGVSPLHF.

V is TRBV9 and J is TRBJ2-1; 7 positions match TRBD1. The ends lost 2 bases at V and 2 bases at J; junction bases unmatched: 4. Germline V gives CDR1 SGDLS, CDR2 YYNGEE. This CDR3 spans 15 amino acids. The CDR3 nucleotides are TGTGCCAGCAGCGTGACAGGGATGACCTACAATGAGCAGTTCTTC. Encoded protein: CASSVTGMTYNEQFF.

The genes are TRBV2 and TRBJ1-1; perhaps TRBD1 as D (5 bases). This CDR3 is 14 amino acids long. CDR1 is SNHLY and CDR2 is FYNNEI in the germline V gene. The V end was cut by 4 bases, the J end by 5 bases, with 14 bases between. CDR3 sequence (DNA): TGTGCCAGCAGTGCGGAAGGGGTGGGGACTGAAGCTTTCTTT. Translation gives CASSAEGVGTEAFF. The full variable domain, completed using reference TRBV2 and TRBJ1-1, is EPEVTQTPSHQVTQMGQEVILRCVPISNHLYFYWYRQILGQKVEFLVSFYNNEISEKSEIFDDQFSVERPDGSNFTLKIRSTKLEDSAMYFCASSAEGVGTEAFFGQGTRLTVV.

The chain employs TRBV28 and TRBJ1-1; no definite D call. Trimming stripped 4 bases from V and 1 base from J, with 13 bases between. CDR1 and CDR2 from the germline V gene are MDHEN and SYDVKM. The length of the CDR3 is 15 residues. CDR3 nucleotide sequence: TGTGCCAGCAGTTCCTACGAGGGAGGGAACACTGAAGCTTTCTTT. Translating it yields CASSSYEGGNTEAFF.

J is TRBJ2-2 and V is TRBV10-3; a weak D match, TRBD2 (6 bases). V was cut by 3 bases and J by 1 base, with 12 bases left in between. CDR1 is ENHRY, CDR2 SYGVKD, per germline. This CDR3 is built from 16 residues. CDR3 DNA sequence: TGTGCCATCAGTGAATGGGACTGGCTGAACACCGGGGAGCTGTTTTTT. Its protein product is CAISEWDWLNTGELFF.

This sequence joins TRBV6-1 and TRBJ2-1, with 8 bases fitting TRBD2. The J segment lost 8 bases and the V segment lost 3 bases, leaving 6 bases of the junction unmatched. The CDR3 runs 14 residues. Germline-derived CDR1 and CDR2 are MNHNS and SASEGT. The CDR3 coding sequence is TGTGCCAGCAGTGATCCGAGCGGGGGTTATGAGCAGTTCTTC. This gives the protein CASSDPSGGYEQFF.

The chain links TRBV2 to TRBJ2-4; maybe TRBD1 (6 bases). This CDR3 has 14 residues. Germline V CDR1 and CDR2: SNHLY, FYNNEI. V lost 3 bases and J 6 bases, leaving 12 bases between the germline ends. CDR3 region: CASSEDRDINIQYF. The CDR3 DNA sequence: TGTGCCAGCAGTGAGGACAGAGACATAAACATTCAGTACTTC.

The chain has TRBV28 and TRBJ2-2, with 7 bases fitting TRBD1. With V trimmed by 6 bases and J by 5 bases, 9 bases remained unmatched. Germline CDR1 and CDR2: MDHEN and SYDVKM. This CDR3 is built from 15 residues. CDR3 in amino acids: CASSRPDRVTGELFF. CDR3 nucleotides: TGTGCCAGCAGCCGACCCGACAGGGTAACCGGGGAGCTGTTTTTT.

This chain links TRBV28 with TRBJ2-1; perhaps TRBD1 as D (6 bases). The germline V gene has CDR1 MDHEN and CDR2 SYDVKM. The V gene lost 7 bases and the J gene lost 1 base, with 8 bases spanning the gap. The CDR3 extends over 13 amino acids. As DNA, the CDR3 is TGTGCCAGCAAGGGGGTGTCCTACAATGAGCAGTTCTTC. This gives the protein CASKGVSYNEQFF. Full variable domain (outside the CDR3, taken from reference TRBV28 and TRBJ2-1): DVKVTQSSRYLVKRTGEKVFLECVQDMDHENMFWYRQDPGLGLRLIYFSYDVKMKEKGDIPEGYSVSREKKERFSLILESASTNQTSMYLCASKGVSYNEQFFGPGTRLTVL.

The J gene is TRBJ1-2, the V gene TRBV18; D unresolved. V was clipped by 8 bases and J by 0 bases, with 16 bases between them. This CDR3 is 15 amino acids long. Germline V gene lookup returns CDR1 KGHSH and CDR2 LQKENI. The CDR3 bases are TGTGCCAGCCTGCCGGAGGCCAACGCTAACTATGGCTACACCTTC. This encodes CASLPEANANYGYTF.

This rearrangement joins TRBV10-3 to TRBJ2-7; a weak D match, TRBD1 (6 bases). V was cut by 4 bases and J by 3 bases, with 13 bases left in between. Germline V gives CDR1 ENHRY, CDR2 SYGVKD. This CDR3 region has 14 residues. The CDR3 loop is CAISGGGRNYEQYF. Written as DNA, the CDR3 is TGTGCCATCAGTGGAGGGGGACGAAACTACGAGCAGTACTTC.

This clone was found a few times. The rearrangement uses TRBV28 and TRBJ1-2, with D tentatively TRBD1 (5 bases). CDR3 length equals 10 residues. V lost 8 bases, J lost 7 bases, and 8 bases lay in between. CDR1 and CDR2 (germline): MDHEN, SYDVKM. CDR3 sequence reads: CASGARGYTF. The CDR3 DNA sequence: TGTGCCAGCGGGGCCCGTGGCTACACCTTC.

This chain links TRBV2 with TRBJ1-5, with no clear D. The ends were cut back, 7 bases at V and 0 bases at J, with 7 bases in the middle. Germline values: CDR1 SNHLY, CDR2 FYNNEI. This CDR3 region has 13 residues. CDR3 protein: CASTDYSNQPQHF. In DNA form, the CDR3 reads TGTGCCAGCACGGACTATAGCAATCAGCCCCAGCATTTT.

The rearrangement links TRBV27 to TRBJ2-7; D ambiguous. The CDR3 is 13 residues long. The germline V and J ends were trimmed by 5 bases and 6 bases, with 14 bases remaining between them. The germline V gene has CDR1 MNHEY and CDR2 SMNVEV (reference sequence). The CDR3 loop reads CASSPAWSGEQYF. The DNA for the CDR3 is TGTGCCAGCAGTCCCGCTTGGAGTGGCGAGCAGTACTTC.

Of note for this clone: Mismatch with germline at one junction end may stem from a read error. Within the sample, other DNA sequences also encode this same CDR3. V and J are TRBV6-5 and TRBJ1-1, with D perhaps matching TRBD1 (6 bases). CDR3 length: 12 residues. Germline lookup yields CDR1 MNHEY and CDR2 SVGAGI. CDR3 sequence reads: CASRTGNTEAFF. The CDR3 nucleotides are TGTGCCAGCAGAACAGGGAACACTGAGGCTTTCTTT.

This chain joins TRBV7-2 and TRBJ1-2, with 8 nucleotides matching TRBD1. Trimming at V came to 5 bases and at J to 4 bases, leaving 9 bases not matched to a gene. The length of the CDR3 is 15 residues. Germline V CDR1 and CDR2: SGHTA, FQGNSA. The CDR3 coding sequence is TGTGCCAGCAGCCGGAGACAGGGGATCGTCTATGGCTACACCTTC. This translates into CASSRRQGIVYGYTF.

The rearrangement links TRBV6-1 to TRBJ2-5; 12 nucleotides agree with TRBD1. The CDR3 spans 16 residues. CDR1 and CDR2 from the germline V gene are MNHNS and SASEGT. V lost 0 bases and J lost 5; bases outside the gene matches: 4. The CDR3 region is CASSEAAGQGAETQYF. CDR3 DNA sequence: TGTGCCAGCAGTGAAGCAGCGGGACAGGGGGCTGAGACCCAGTACTTC.

This clone was detected only a few times. The CDR3 region has the DNA TGTGCCAGCAGTCAACGACAGGGACTCACTGAAGCTTTCTTT. Translation: CASSQRQGLTEAFF. The rearrangement links TRBV27 to TRBJ1-1; 7 positions agree with TRBD1. The CDR3 has 14 amino acids. The V and J ends lost 5 bases and 4 bases, in that order; junction bases with no gene match: 7. Germline loops: CDR1 MNHEY, CDR2 SMNVEV (reference sequence).

The chain uses TRBV29-1 and TRBJ2-1, with 7 bases fitting TRBD1. Germline V gene data show CDR1 as SQVTM and CDR2 as ANQGSEA. There are 14 residues in the CDR3. The V segment lost 3 bases and the J segment 4 bases; nucleotides outside the gene matches: 6. CDR3 region: CSVDLGGYYNEQFF. CDR3 DNA: TGCAGCGTTGATCTAGGGGGCTATTACAATGAGCAGTTCTTC.

The chain combines TRBV11-2 with TRBJ1-6; no definite D call. The CDR3 has 15 residues. Germline-derived CDR1 and CDR2 are SGHAT and FQNNGV. Trimming stripped 5 bases from V and 5 bases from J, with 13 bases between. The DNA for the CDR3 is TGTGCCAGCAGCCTAAGCACGGGAGATAATTCACCCCTCCACTTT. Translating it yields CASSLSTGDNSPLHF.

This clone was detected only once. The chain recombines TRBV6-5 with TRBJ1-5; the D is unclear. CDR3 length: 13 amino acids. CDR1 MNHEY and CDR2 SVGAGI come from the germline V gene. The V gene lost 2 bases and the J gene lost 5 bases, with 7 bases spanning the gap. CDR3 residues: CASSYREDQPQHF. For the CDR3, the DNA is TGTGCCAGCAGTTACAGGGAGGATCAGCCCCAGCATTTT.